The 23 T cell receptor beta chains reported below all come from one sample, sequenced in a study of CD4+ T cells in melanoma (dated by TCRdb to between 2021 and 2024). Library preparation employed the immunoSEQ multiplex PCR assay. This immuneACCESS table, as held by TCRdb, lists in-frame sequences with V and J called but not all clones. Of the missing ones, under half trace to an unresolved V gene in checked studies; the others have no known cause. Across this sample there are tens of thousands of clones, with more than 60% seen only once. About 5% of the sample is taken by the ten largest. The sequencing sample was made of tumor tissue. These receptors all come from a human donor with melanoma.

This clone was seen a handful of times. The gene calls are TRBV4-3 and TRBJ2-7, with 7 bases matching TRBD1. The germline V gene encodes CDR1 LGHNA and CDR2 YSLEER. The CDR3 is 16 residues long. After removal of 0 bases from V and 3 bases from J, the junction contained 8 bases not matched to a gene. Here the CDR3 DNA reads TGCGCCAGCAGCCAAGATTTAAGGGGGCGCATCTACGAGCAGTACTTC. Translating gives CASSQDLRGRIYEQYF.

This chain uses TRBV5-6 with TRBJ1-1, with no clear D. Germline CDR1 SGHDT, CDR2 YYEEEE. The CDR3 is 14 residues long. V dropped 0 bases and J dropped 5 bases, with 11 bases sitting between them. Here the CDR3 DNA reads TGTGCCAGCAGCTTGGGACGTCGAGGAACTGAAGCTTTCTTT. This gives the protein CASSLGRRGTEAFF.

The chain couples TRBV11-2 to TRBJ1-2; tentative D call: TRBD1 (6 bases). Trimming removed 5 bases at V and 4 bases at J, with 14 bases between. The CDR3 length is 14 residues. Germline assignment: CDR1 SGHAT and CDR2 FQNNGV. The CDR3 nucleotides read TGTGCCAGCAGCGGGTTCCGGGACATCTATGGCTACACCTTC. This sequence encodes CASSGFRDIYGYTF.

This chain uses TRBV7-6 with TRBJ1-1; the D gene is possibly TRBD1 (5 bases). Germline lookup yields CDR1 SGHVS and CDR2 FNYEAQ. This CDR3 has 16 residues. Trimming took 0 bases from V and 3 from J, leaving 14 bases between them. The CDR3 DNA follows: TGTGCCAGCAGCTTAGCTTTGGCAGGGTGGGACACTGAAGCTTTCTTT. This translates into CASSLALAGWDTEAFF. Drawing the rest from reference TRBV7-6 and TRBJ1-1, the complete variable domain is GAGVSQSPRYKVTKRGQDVALRCDPISGHVSLYWYRQALGQGPEFLTYFNYEAQQDKSGLPNDRFSAERPEGSISTLTIQRTEQRDSAMYRCASSLALAGWDTEAFFGQGTRLTVV.

The J gene is TRBJ2-1, the V gene TRBV6-5; TRBD2 matches 9 bases. J was trimmed by 4 bases and V by 2 bases; bases with no gene match: 3. This CDR3 is built from 15 residues. Germline V gene sequence: CDR1 MNHEY, CDR2 SVGAGI. For the CDR3, the DNA is TGTGCCAGCAGTTACGTAGCGGGGGAGTACAATGAGCAGTTCTTC. Its protein product is CASSYVAGEYNEQFF.

This chain uses TRBV9 with TRBJ2-2; TRBD2 might be the D (5 bases). CDR3 length: 13 residues. V lost 4 bases, J lost 4 bases, and 8 bases lay in between. Germline lookup yields CDR1 SGDLS and CDR2 YYNGEE. As DNA, the CDR3 is TGTGCCAGCAGCCTTCGGGGCACCGGGGAGCTGTTTTTT. Protein sequence: CASSLRGTGELFF.

The chain links TRBV5-6 to TRBJ1-1; 8 positions match TRBD1. From germline, CDR1 is SGHDT and CDR2 YYEEEE. V gave up 6 bases and J gave up 6 bases; unmatched junction bases: 7. The length of the CDR3 is 13 residues. The CDR3 reads CASTRQGNPEAFF. DNA for the CDR3: TGTGCCAGCACCCGACAGGGGAATCCTGAAGCTTTCTTT.

On this clone itself: Just one base apart from a much larger clone, this may be a read error. The chain uses TRBV7-3 and TRBJ2-3; 8 nucleotides line up with TRBD2. In germline, CDR1 is SGHTA, CDR2 FQGTGA. The CDR3 has 13 amino acids. The CDR3 bases are TGTGCCAGCAGCCGCGGACTAGCAAGCACGCAGTGTTTT. As protein: CASSRGLASTQCF.

The V and J genes are TRBV5-1 and TRBJ2-3; the D gene is possibly TRBD2 (6 bases). V was clipped by 4 bases and J by 1 base, with 16 bases between them. The CDR3 has 16 residues. Germline CDR1 reads SGHRS; CDR2 reads YFSETQ. The DNA for the CDR3 is TGCGCCAGCAGCCCGACGGGAGCCATGCGCACAGATACGCAGTATTTT. Protein: CASSPTGAMRTDTQYF.

The chain employs TRBV19 and TRBJ2-1; tentatively, D is TRBD2 (5 bases). Per the germline V gene, CDR1 is LNHDA and CDR2 is SQIVND (reference sequence). The CDR3 covers 12 residues. Trimming removed 5 bases at V and 8 bases at J, with 10 bases between. The DNA of the CDR3 is TGTGCCAGTAGTGTACGGGATTATGAGCAGTTCTTC. It codes for CASSVRDYEQFF.

This rearrangement joins TRBV27 to TRBJ2-1; D might be TRBD1 (5 bases). The CDR3 consists of 15 residues. The germline V gene encodes CDR1 MNHEY and CDR2 SMNVEV (reference sequence). V lost 6 bases to trimming and J lost 6 bases, with 18 bases between them. The DNA for the CDR3 is TGTGCCAGCAGCGAAATGGGGCACTACGGCAATGAGCAGTTCTTC. It specifies CASSEMGHYGNEQFF.

The chain links TRBV19 to TRBJ2-5, with 9 bases lining up with TRBD1. Near its end, the DNA agrees better with TRBJ2-7, so the J call may be wrong. The germline V gene has CDR1 LNHDA and CDR2 SQIVND (reference sequence). This CDR3 has 16 residues. CDR3 protein: CASSTPGTGYPYEQYF. Written as DNA, the CDR3 is TGTGCCAGTAGTACACCCGGGACAGGGTACCCCTACGAGCAGTACTTC.

This chain uses TRBV7-2 with TRBJ2-2; a possible D gene is TRBD1 (5 bases). CDR3 length equals 16 residues. Trimming removed 2 bases from V and 0 bases from J, with 10 bases in between. Per germline, CDR1 SGHTA and CDR2 FQGNSA. The CDR3 reads CASSLRPGPNTGELFF. The DNA for the CDR3 is TGTGCCAGCAGCTTACGGCCAGGGCCGAACACCGGGGAGCTGTTTTTT.

This sequence joins TRBV2 and TRBJ2-1; D is undetermined. CDR3 size: 15 residues. Germline CDR1 is SNHLY and CDR2 is FYNNEI. The V end lost 6 bases, the J end lost 8 bases, and 20 bases lay between the germline ends. The CDR3 region has the DNA TGTGCCAGCAGCACCCCCCTTTCCAGTAGCCATGAGCAGTTCTTC. Protein sequence: CASSTPLSSSHEQFF.

This chain links TRBV11-2 with TRBJ2-7; 11 nucleotides align to TRBD1. Germline CDR1 and CDR2: SGHAT and FQNNGV. Trimming took 0 bases from V and 4 from J; bases not matched to a gene: 5. The CDR3 runs 16 residues. The CDR3 is CASSLDRTGGRYEQYF. In nucleotides, the CDR3 is TGTGCCAGCAGCTTAGATAGGACAGGGGGCAGGTACGAGCAGTACTTC.

V usage is TRBV30 and J usage is TRBJ1-2; the D gene is possibly TRBD1 (5 bases). The germline CDR1 and CDR2 sequences are GTSNPN and SVGIG (reference sequence). Trimming pared 1 base from V and 5 bases from J, leaving 14 bases between. The CDR3 loop spans 14 amino acids. CDR3 coding DNA: TGTGCCTGGAGTGGCTCCGGACGGGGGTATGGCTACACCTTC. This translates into CAWSGSGRGYGYTF.

The gene calls are TRBV4-3 and TRBJ1-1; D ambiguous. Trimming removed 0 bases from V and 0 bases from J, with 11 bases in between. In germline, CDR1 is LGHNA, CDR2 YSLEER. This CDR3 has 16 amino acids. DNA of the CDR3: TGCGCCAGCAGCCAAGAGGTTCACAGCTTGAACACTGAAGCTTTCTTT. Residues: CASSQEVHSLNTEAFF.

This clone was recorded many times. The chain joins TRBV2 to TRBJ1-5; 8 bases fit TRBD1. The J segment lost 4 bases and the V segment lost 2 bases, leaving 7 bases of the junction unmatched. The CDR3 runs 16 residues. Per germline, CDR1 SNHLY and CDR2 FYNNEI. DNA of the CDR3: TGTGCCAGCAGTGAAACTTGGGACAGGTTAAATCAGCCCCAGCATTTT. It specifies CASSETWDRLNQPQHF.

This clone was seen a handful of times. The gene calls are TRBV27 and TRBJ2-7; tentative D call: TRBD1 (6 bases). With 2 bases removed from V and 6 bases from J, the gap between germline ends came to 14 bases. Germline CDR1 MNHEY, CDR2 SMNVEV (reference sequence). The CDR3 loop spans 14 amino acids. As DNA, the CDR3 is TGTGCCAGCAGTTTAATACAGGGTGGAGGCGAGCAGTACTTC. Its translation: CASSLIQGGGEQYF.

The chain is built from TRBV15 and TRBJ1-6, with 8 bases fitting TRBD1. The CDR3 consists of 18 residues. After removal of 2 bases from V and 8 bases from J, the junction contained 14 bases not matched to a gene. The germline V gene has CDR1 LNHNV and CDR2 YYDKDF (reference sequence). The CDR3 DNA follows: TGTGCCACCAGCAGAACAAACAGGGGGTTGTCTTTCTATTCACCCCTCCACTTT. Protein: CATSRTNRGLSFYSPLHF.

The J gene is TRBJ1-2, the V gene TRBV6-1; 7 nucleotides agree with TRBD1. The junction had 10 bases not matched to a gene; V was cut back by 0 bases and J by 6 bases. This CDR3 has 16 residues. Looked up from germline, CDR1 is MNHNS and CDR2 is SASEGT. CDR3 protein: CASSEARLTGRDGYTF. DNA for the CDR3: TGTGCCAGCAGTGAAGCGCGGTTGACAGGGCGTGATGGCTACACCTTC.

The chain uses TRBV5-1 and TRBJ2-7, with D hard to call. The CDR3 is 15 amino acids. V was pared by 0 bases and J by 4 bases, with 14 bases between. Germline CDR1 SGHRS, CDR2 YFSETQ. The CDR3 nucleotides read TGCGCCAGCAGCTTGGACGCCGGCCCTCATTACGAGCAGTACTTC. Translation: CASSLDAGPHYEQYF.

This sequence joins TRBV27 and TRBJ1-2; D call uncertain. This CDR3 has 12 residues. V lost 6 bases and J lost 8, with 13 bases in between. Germline CDR1 is MNHEY and CDR2 is SMNVEV (reference sequence). Here the CDR3 reads CASRSWVAGYTF. CDR3 DNA sequence: TGTGCCAGCAGGTCGTGGGTAGCAGGCTACACCTTC.